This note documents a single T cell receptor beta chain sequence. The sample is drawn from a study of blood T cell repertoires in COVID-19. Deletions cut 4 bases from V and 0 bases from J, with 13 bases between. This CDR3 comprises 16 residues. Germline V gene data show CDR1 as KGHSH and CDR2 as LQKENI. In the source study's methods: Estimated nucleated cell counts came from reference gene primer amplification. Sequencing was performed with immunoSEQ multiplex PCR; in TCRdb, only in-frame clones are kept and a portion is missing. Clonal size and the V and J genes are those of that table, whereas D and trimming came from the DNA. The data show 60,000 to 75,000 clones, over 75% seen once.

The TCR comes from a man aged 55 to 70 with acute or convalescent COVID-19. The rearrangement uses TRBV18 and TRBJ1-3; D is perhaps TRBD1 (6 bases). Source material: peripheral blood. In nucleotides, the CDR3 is TGTGCCAGCTCACTACCCGGGACACGCTCTGGAAACACCATATATTTT. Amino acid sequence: CASSLPGTRSGNTIYF.